The 7 T cell receptor beta chains below all came from one sample that was sequenced in a study of CD8+ T cells in alopecia areata. Isolated RNA was reverse transcribed into cDNA used as the sequencing template. Sequencing used immunoSEQ multiplex PCR; TCRdb keeps in-frame clones, though not all of them. Of 150,000 to 200,000 clones in the sample, 60% were seen once. As to treatment: oral pan-JAK inhibitor, 5-10 mg twice daily. Sample: CD4+ T cells sorted from blood, taken at week 24, from a patient treated with tofacitinib. The receptors originated from a human donor with alopecia areata.

This clone was seen a handful of times. The CDR3 nucleotides read TGTGCCAGCAGTTTACGGCAAAACTATGGCTACACCTTC. As protein: CASSLRQNYGYTF. J is TRBJ1-2 and V is TRBV27, with D unclear. V was shortened by 2 bases and J by 2 bases, with 6 bases between the two germline ends. Per germline, CDR1 MNHEY and CDR2 SMNVEV (reference sequence). This CDR3 contains 13 residues.

The chain joins TRBV5-4 to TRBJ1-2; no clear D. The CDR3 covers 12 residues. Trimming shortened V by 2 bases and J by 5 bases, and 7 bases separated the two germline ends. Germline CDR1 and CDR2: SGHNT and YYREEE (reference sequence). The CDR3 reads CASSFDRYGYTF. As DNA, the CDR3 is TGTGCCAGCAGCTTTGACCGGTATGGCTACACCTTC.

The chain is built from TRBV13 and TRBJ2-1; maybe TRBD2 (6 bases). Germline values: CDR1 PRHDT, CDR2 FYEKMQ (reference sequence). V was shortened by 3 bases and J by 5 bases, with 14 bases between the two germline ends. The CDR3 totals 15 residues. In DNA form, the CDR3 reads TGTGCCAGCAGCTTTGGTGGGGGGATGCACAATGAGCAGTTCTTC. Amino acids: CASSFGGGMHNEQFF.

The genes are TRBV11-1 and TRBJ2-1, with TRBD1 identical over 8 bases. CDR3 length: 15 amino acids. The V segment lost 6 bases and the J segment 4 bases; nucleotides outside the gene matches: 8. The V gene's germline CDR1 is SGHAT and CDR2 FQDESV (reference sequence). CDR3 nucleotide sequence: TGTGCCAGCAGTTCCGGGACAGGCACATACAATGAGCAGTTCTTC. This encodes CASSSGTGTYNEQFF.

In this sample, this clone turned up a few times. CDR3 DNA: TGTGCCTGGAGTGCCGGGACTATCACAGATACGCAGTATTTT. Translating gives CAWSAGTITDTQYF. V and J are TRBV30 and TRBJ2-3, with 7 nucleotides matching TRBD2. Germline V gene data show CDR1 as GTSNPN and CDR2 as SVGIG (reference sequence). The length of the CDR3 is 14 residues. J lost 2 bases, V lost 1 base, and 3 bases had no gene match.

This clone has just a few counts. This sequence joins TRBV29-1 and TRBJ2-3, with a tentative D call TRBD1 (5 bases). CDR1 is SQVTM and CDR2 is ANQGSEA in the germline V gene. The CDR3 covers 15 residues. The germline V and J ends were trimmed by 6 bases and 2 bases, with 18 bases remaining between them. CDR3 bases: TGCAGCGTCGTACCGGAAAAGGGGCACACAGATACGCAGTATTTT. Its protein is CSVVPEKGHTDTQYF.

This clone has just a few counts. The chain combines TRBV9 with TRBJ2-3; 12 bases match TRBD2. Germline V gene lookup returns CDR1 SGDLS and CDR2 YYNGEE. Losses at the gene ends were 4 bases for V and 1 base for J; bases not matched to a gene: 4. This CDR3 is built from 16 residues. CDR3 amino acids: CASSPRLAGGTDTQYF. The DNA of the CDR3 is TGTGCCAGCAGCCCAAGACTAGCGGGGGGCACAGATACGCAGTATTTT.